This entry is about one T cell receptor (beta chain). Its target is not known. The CDR3 is 15 amino acids. This PCR relied on a set of 60 Vbeta primers and 13 Jbeta primers. Method: immunoSEQ multiplex PCR; TCRdb's copy keeps in-frame clones and lacks some. The table shows 99,000 or so clones, with over 75% occurring only once. The sample belongs to a study of cytomegalovirus exposure and HLA in healthy donors. Study conclusions and caveats: DRB1 showed the most TCR associations and HLA-C the fewest in a later analysis, as rates varied by HLA locus.

The chain uses TRBV21-1 and TRBJ1-5; the table's TRBD1 call for D was not verified on the DNA. TRBV21-1 is listed as a pseudogene. The sequencing input was PBMCs. The sequence derives from a man aged 55 to 70 in good health and CMV-seropositive. CDR3 bases: TGTGCCAGCAGCAAAACAGGGGAACACAATCAGCCCCAGCATTTT. Translated, it gives CASSKTGEHNQPQHF.